The present TCR beta chain was sequenced within a study of cytomegalovirus exposure and HLA in healthy donors listed by TCRdb under 2017. At the level of the whole study: According to a later analysis, one platform produced both the 120 validation repertoires and the 666 repertoires of the first cohort. To predict cytomegalovirus infection status, the study combined high-throughput TCR immunosequencing, statistical association of individual TCRs with disease status, and machine learning. The aim of the study was to test whether cataloging public T cell receptors could identify signatures of past pathogen exposure. Besides the first cohort of about 730 subjects, a separate validation cohort made up of 120 different subjects was used.

Including cysteine and phenylalanine, the CDR3 has 11 amino acids. The sequence is cut down to CDR3 DNA, 33 bases in frame from base 1. According to the germline V gene, CDR1 reads MNHEY and CDR2 reads SVGAGI. Ends trimmed: V by 4 bases, J by 10 bases; bases unmatched to a gene: 3. The library was produced with the immunoSEQ multiplex PCR assay. From the authors' description of their analysis: A statistical classification framework was developed to diagnose cytomegalovirus status using the catalog of TCR beta chain sequences. TCRdb took this table from immuneACCESS and kept in-frame rearrangements with V and J called. Such tables lack part of the clones; where checked against another copy, unresolved V genes explain under half of the gap, and the rest is unexplained. That table is the source of V, J and clone size, and D and trimming were worked out from the DNA. The sample table records tens of thousands of clones; 89% of these occur just once. The ten largest make up more than 1% of the sample.

Regarding this clone: It has no known antigen specificity. Per-base qualities were not stored, and no clone one base away is much larger.

Donors formed part of the validation cohort, which comprised about 130 subjects and was distinct from the first cohort of some 700 subjects. The research as a whole found: It was suggested by the authors that the approach could potentially be generalized to other disease states and immunological phenotypes. The study listed 164 TCR beta chains as associated with cytomegalovirus. Most TCR sequences were observed very rarely across donors, whereas some public TCRs were present in many individuals. Three of the identified cytomegalovirus-associated TCR beta chains were confirmed in vitro to be specific for cytomegalovirus antigens. Of the cluster scores, roughly 95% were above 0 in a later analysis, which found that TCRs clustered in the first cohort also tended to co-occur in the 120 validation repertoires. All 120 or so repertoires were used to score co-occurrence in the validation cohort in a later analysis, because that analysis had no HLA typing for the cohort. In both the original and validation cohorts, the classifier was reported to diagnose cytomegalovirus status with high specificity and sensitivity.

The sequence was collected from a woman between 18 and 29 years old in good health and CMV-seronegative. Sequenced: PBMCs. The chain uses TRBV6-5 and TRBJ1-1; a stretch of 7 junction bases matches TRBD1. Here is the DNA: TGTGCCAGCAGTTCGGACAGGTCAGCTTTCTTT. Translated, it gives CASSSDRSAFF.